This T cell receptor (beta chain) came from a study of vaccination and CD4 T cells after COVID-19 (dated 2022 in TCRdb). Study-wide context: Convalescent patients had a positive SARS-CoV-2 result on nasal swab PCR, and of these patients, fewer than ten had mild disease and one had severe disease. In the convalescent cohort there were six males and four females, among whom were two Hispanic individuals, seven Caucasians, two Asians and one multiracial person. Participants received two doses of either the Pfizer-BioNTech BNT162b2 vaccine (n=8) or the Moderna mRNA-1273 vaccine (n=2). Post-COVID blood samples from convalescent patients were collected a median of around 100 days after diagnosis, with a range of roughly 35 to 180 days. Post-vaccine blood samples were taken a median of 72 days after the second vaccine dose, with a range of about 13 to 250 days. The cultures were stimulated with overlapping spike peptide pools from SARS-CoV-2 and from the common cold coronaviruses HCoV-NL63, HCoV-OC43 and HCoV-229E. In control cultures, a CEFX viral epitope pool was used as positive control, an HIV-1 Nef peptide pool was used as negative control, or no peptide was added. The spike-specific CD4+ TCR repertoire was compared before and after mRNA vaccination in 10 COVID-19 convalescent patients and a few infection-naive healthy vaccine recipients. The research as a whole found: Relatively few convalescent patients were included in the study, and early timepoints after natural infection were not analyzed. Among the post-vaccine SARS-CoV-2-reactive clones in convalescent patients, a median 86.3% showed up only after vaccination, which suggests vaccine-specific priming. Although the median number of SARS-CoV-2-reactive clonotypes went up from roughly 23 after infection to 35 to 40 after vaccination, the increase was not significant. Of the vaccine-specific clones in convalescent patients, 304 of 307, or nearly all, reacted only to SARS-CoV-2 spike and did not cross-react with common cold coronaviruses.

Notes on this clonotype: Its antigen remains undetermined. No per-base quality is available; no much larger clone lies one base away.

The CDR3 runs 15 amino acids, cysteine and phenylalanine included. The only DNA kept is the CDR3, 45 bases in frame from the first base. V is shortened by 2 bases, J by 0 bases, and the region joining them spans 11 bases. CDR1 and CDR2, looked up from the germline V gene, are MNHEY and SVGAGI. The library was produced with PCR. TCR sequencing of DNA from cultured CD4+ T cells used the Oncomine TCR Beta short-read assay at the Johns Hopkins FTIC core. The QIAamp micro DNA kit was used to extract genomic DNA from the cultured CD4+ T cells. Oncomine TCR Beta libraries from cultured CD4+ T cells were pooled with unique dual indexes and sequenced on an Illumina iSeq 100. As for the original processing: Non-productive sequences were removed, and CDR3s not starting with C, not ending with F or W, or shorter than 7 amino acids were discarded. The MANAFEST web application was used to identify antigen-specific clonotypes by comparing peptide-stimulated wells against reference wells and other culture wells. To be called positive, a clone needed an FDR below 0.05, an odds ratio above 5, and a productive frequency above 0.1% in at least two of three replicate wells. A clonotype counted as cross-reactive if it showed significant expansion both in the SARS-CoV-2 spike wells and in at least one common cold coronavirus spike condition. Similarity between CDR3 sequences was evaluated in R version 3.6.1 using Levenshtein distances (stringdist) and unrooted phylogenetic trees (ape). The public reads were reanalyzed by TCRdb: fastp trimming at Q25, MiXCR alignment, in-frame beta chains only. Every distinct CDR3 protein forms one entry, paired with its most common genes and DNA. TCRdb's processing, not the authors', yielded these V and J calls. The table for this sample lists more than 9,000 distinct CDR3 sequences; more than 25% of them were counted only once. The top ten constitute 20% to 25% of the sample.

This specimen's treatment or condition label, interpreted: approximately 9-day PBMC culture with coronavirus spike peptide pools or control peptides (ViraFEST assay). The study used the ViraFEST assay, which expanded antigen-specific T cells with peptide pools and then identified expanded clonotypes by TCR sequencing. The positive SARS-CoV-2 PCR tests of the convalescent patients were dated from March to December 2020, before the Alpha, Beta and Delta variants emerged in the United States. Each well held 2.2 million or so PBMCs cultured with around 9 ug/ml peptide pools in IMDM containing around 4.5% human AB serum and around 10 IU/ml IL-2. Half of the culture medium was replaced with fresh IL-2-containing medium on days 3 and 7. After approximately 10 days of culture, CD4+ T cells were isolated by negative selection using the EasySep CD4+ T cell isolation kit. Ficoll-Paque Plus gradient centrifugation was used to isolate PBMCs from whole blood, and the isolated PBMCs were then either used fresh or cryopreserved at -140C. Culture conditions were generally each tested in triplicate wells.

The chain employs TRBV6-5 and TRBJ2-7, with a tentative D gene TRBD2 over 5 matching bases. Sequenced input: cultured CD4+ T cells from blood. This clonotype was obtained from a human donor with COVID-19. The DNA sequence is given as TGTGCCAGCAGTTACGGCAGCGGTAGCTCCTACGAGCAGTACTTC. This yields the protein CASSYGSGSSYEQYF.